Described below is a single T cell receptor beta chain sequence and its context. V lost 0 bases and J 4 bases, leaving 7 bases between the germline ends. This CDR3 has 14 residues. Germline values: CDR1 LNHNV, CDR2 YYDKDF (reference sequence). These data come from a study of blood T cell repertoires in COVID-19. At the level of the study: T cells, B-cell-depleted T cells, or PBMCs supplied cDNA or gDNA.

Here immunoSEQ multiplex PCR was the method, and the copy in TCRdb shows in-frame clones only, minus some. The sample yields 40,000 to 60,000 clones, 70% to 85% seen once. The chain recombines TRBV15 with TRBJ1-5; D remains unclear. This sequence originates from a human donor in a cohort sampled during active COVID-19. Sequenced sample: peripheral blood. CDR3 bases: TGTGCCACCAGCAGAGATGCGGGGAATCAGCCCCAGCATTTT. Protein product: CATSRDAGNQPQHF.